The T cell receptor (beta chain) under discussion was sequenced for a study of T-cell reconstitution after alpha-beta-depleted transplantation in children. Unique molecular identifiers were incorporated during preparation of the TCRbeta library. MiXCR, run by TCRdb on the PCR reads, gives a single entry per CDR3 protein. The repertoire consists of 670,000 or so distinct CDR3 sequences, with around 12% occurring once and the leading ten covering about 0.77%. Many counts were recorded for this clonotype. The CDR3 runs 12 residues. Between the trimmed V and J ends, which lost 3 bases and 1 base, there was a span of 4 bases. CDR1 DFQATT and CDR2 SNEGSKA come from the germline V gene (reference sequence).

The clonotype was recovered from a girl aged 2 to 10 with congenital amegakaryocytic thrombocytopenia, due to receive a stem cell transplant. The gene calls are TRBV20-1 and TRBJ1-5; D gene uncertain. The source material was PBMCs, sampled before TCRalphabeta/CD19-depleted stem cell transplant. DNA for the CDR3: TGCAGTGCTAGGATCAGCAATCAGCCCCAGCATTTT. Translating gives CSARISNQPQHF.